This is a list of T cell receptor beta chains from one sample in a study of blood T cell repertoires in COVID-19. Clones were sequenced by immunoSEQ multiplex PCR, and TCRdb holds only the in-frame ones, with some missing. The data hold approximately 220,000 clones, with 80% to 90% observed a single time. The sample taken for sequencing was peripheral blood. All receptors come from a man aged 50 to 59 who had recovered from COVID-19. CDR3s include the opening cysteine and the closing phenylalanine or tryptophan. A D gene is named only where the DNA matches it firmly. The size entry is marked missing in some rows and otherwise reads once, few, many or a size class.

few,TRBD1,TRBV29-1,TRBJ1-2,CSVVQGASGYTF,TGCAGCGTTGTCCAGGGGGCGAGTGGCTACACCTTC
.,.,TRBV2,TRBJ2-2,CASSMTRNTGELFF,TGTGCCAGCAGTATGACTAGGAACACCGGGGAGCTGTTTTTT
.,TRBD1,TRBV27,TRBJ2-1,CASSSRTGSNHNEQFF,TGTGCCAGCAGTTCACGGACAGGTTCCAACCACAATGAGCAGTTCTTC
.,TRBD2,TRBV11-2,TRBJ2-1,CASSPTGLAGVGEQFF,TGTGCCAGCAGTCCTACGGGACTAGCGGGAGTGGGGGAGCAGTTCTTC
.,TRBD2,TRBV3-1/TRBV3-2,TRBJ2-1,CASSHYRLAGVSNEQFF,TGTGCCAGCAGCCACTACCGACTAGCGGGAGTCAGCAATGAGCAGTTCTTC
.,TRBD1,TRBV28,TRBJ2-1,CASRTGTGFNEQFF,TGTGCCAGCAGAACCGGGACAGGGTTCAATGAGCAGTTCTTC
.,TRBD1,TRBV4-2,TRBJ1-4,CASSQDLQGNEKLFF,TGTGCCAGCAGCCAAGATTTACAGGGGAATGAAAAACTGTTTTTT
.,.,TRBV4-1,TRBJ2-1,CASSQESRGSYNEQFF,TGCGCCAGCAGCCAAGAAAGCCGGGGGTCCTACAATGAGCAGTTCTTC
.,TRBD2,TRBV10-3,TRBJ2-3,CATRTRTTDTQYF,TGTGCCACCAGGACTAGAACCACAGATACGCAGTATTTT
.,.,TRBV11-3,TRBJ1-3,CASSPGAGNTIYF,TGTGCCAGCAGCCCAGGGGCTGGAAACACCATATATTTT
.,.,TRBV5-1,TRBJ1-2,CASSFRAGDGYTF,TGCGCCAGCAGCTTTCGGGCAGGGGATGGCTACACCTTC
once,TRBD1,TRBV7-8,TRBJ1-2,CASSFRQGGYGYTF,TGTGCCAGCAGCTTTAGACAGGGGGGCTATGGCTACACCTTC
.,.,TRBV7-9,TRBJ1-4,CASSLAYRDHEKLFF,TGTGCCAGCAGCTTAGCGTACAGGGACCATGAAAAACTGTTTTTT
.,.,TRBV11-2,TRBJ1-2,CASSEQGLGYGYTF,TGTGCCAGCAGCGAACAGGGTCTGGGCTATGGCTACACCTTC
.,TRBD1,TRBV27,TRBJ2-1,CASRTGTGGLGEQFF,TGTGCCAGCAGAACCGGGACAGGGGGCTTAGGGGAGCAGTTCTTC
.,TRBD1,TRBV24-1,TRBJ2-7,CATSDSTGTGIYEQYF,TGTGCCACCAGTGATTCGACCGGGACAGGGATCTACGAGCAGTACTTC
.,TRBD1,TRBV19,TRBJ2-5,CASSRQGYTQETQYF,TGTGCCAGTAGTAGACAGGGCTACACCCAAGAGACCCAGTACTTC
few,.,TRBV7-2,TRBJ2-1,CASSRVTRLVSNEQFF,TGTGCCAGCAGCCGGGTGACGCGACTAGTATCGAATGAGCAGTTCTTC
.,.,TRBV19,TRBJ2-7,CASSSSLGYEQYF,TGTGCCAGTAGTTCTTCGCTAGGCTACGAGCAGTACTTC
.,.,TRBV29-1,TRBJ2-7,CSVAYRESEYF,TGCAGCGTTGCCTACCGGGAGTCCGAGTACTTC